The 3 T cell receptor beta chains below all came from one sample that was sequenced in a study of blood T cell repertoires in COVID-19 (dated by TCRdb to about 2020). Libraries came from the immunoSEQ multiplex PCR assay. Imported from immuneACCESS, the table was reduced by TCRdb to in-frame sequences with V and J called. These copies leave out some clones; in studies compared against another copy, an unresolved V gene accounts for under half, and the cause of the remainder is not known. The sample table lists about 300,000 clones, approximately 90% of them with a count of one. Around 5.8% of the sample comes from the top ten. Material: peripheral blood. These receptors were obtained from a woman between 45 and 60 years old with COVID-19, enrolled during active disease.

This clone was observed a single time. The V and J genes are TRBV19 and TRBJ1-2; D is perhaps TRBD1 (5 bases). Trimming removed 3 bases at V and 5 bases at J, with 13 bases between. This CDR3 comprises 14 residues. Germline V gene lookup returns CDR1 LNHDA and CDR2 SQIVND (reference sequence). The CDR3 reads CASSIDRPGYGYTF. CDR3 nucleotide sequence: TGTGCCAGTAGTATCGACAGACCTGGGTATGGCTACACCTTC.

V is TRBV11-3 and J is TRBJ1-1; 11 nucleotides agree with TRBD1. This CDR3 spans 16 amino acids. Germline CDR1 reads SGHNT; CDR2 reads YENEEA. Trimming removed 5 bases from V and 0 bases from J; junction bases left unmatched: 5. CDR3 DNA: TGTGCCAGCAGCCCTCGGACAGGGGGCATGAACACTGAAGCTTTCTTT. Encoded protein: CASSPRTGGMNTEAFF. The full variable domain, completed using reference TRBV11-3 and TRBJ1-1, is EAGVVQSPRYKIIEKKQPVAFWCNPISGHNTLYWYLQNLGQGPELLIRYENEEAVDDSQLPKDRFSAERLKGVDSTLKIQPAELGDSAVYLCASSPRTGGMNTEAFFGQGTRLTVV.

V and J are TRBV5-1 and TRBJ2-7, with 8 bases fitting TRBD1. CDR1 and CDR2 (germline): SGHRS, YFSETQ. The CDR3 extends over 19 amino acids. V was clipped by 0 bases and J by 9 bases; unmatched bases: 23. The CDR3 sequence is CASSLGALYYRDRKTPQYF. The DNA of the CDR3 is TGCGCCAGCAGCTTGGGCGCGCTCTATTACCGGGACAGGAAAACCCCGCAGTACTTC.